A single sample gave rise to the 21 T cell receptor beta chains below, sequenced in a study of CD8 T cells in ankylosing spondylitis. TCRdb re-called the 5' RACE reads with MiXCR, one entry per CDR3 protein. The sample gives fewer than 130,000 distinct CDR3 sequences, under 30% of which show up once; around 12% is in the top ten. Sequenced: synovial fluid, either unsorted or a sorted T cell fraction (not recorded which). The receptors shown here come from a male donor with ankylosing spondylitis.

This clonotype was seen a handful of times. The rearrangement links TRBV20-1 to TRBJ1-2; D remains ambiguous. This CDR3 spans 16 amino acids. Trimming took 2 bases from V and 3 from J, leaving 19 bases between them. The germline V gene has CDR1 DFQATT and CDR2 SNEGSKA (reference sequence). This CDR3 reads CSARPHSALLDYGYTF. The CDR3 region has the DNA TGCAGTGCTAGACCCCACTCGGCTCTACTAGACTATGGCTACACCTTC.

J is TRBJ1-1 and V is TRBV12-3 or TRBV12-4, with TRBD1 matching 10 bases. V gave up 0 bases and J gave up 12 bases; unmatched junction bases: 10. The CDR3 sequence is 15 residues long. CDR3 in DNA: TGTGCCAGCAGTTTAGCGGGACAGGGGTTGGGCTCGCCTTTCTTT. The encoded protein is CASSLAGQGLGSPFF.

The rearrangement links TRBV28 to TRBJ1-5, with TRBD1 as a possible D gene (6 bases). V was clipped by 7 bases and J by 4 bases, with 8 bases between them. The CDR3 loop spans 12 amino acids. Per germline, CDR1 MDHEN and CDR2 SYDVKM. This CDR3 is CASKQGNQPQHF. Written as DNA, the CDR3 is TGTGCCAGCAAGCAGGGGAATCAGCCCCAGCATTTT.

This clonotype has a count of ten or more. The chain combines TRBV30 with TRBJ1-1; 7 bases are shared with TRBD1. The CDR3 spans 12 residues. Looked up from germline, CDR1 is GTSNPN and CDR2 is SVGIG (reference sequence). Germline trimming cut 2 bases from V and 10 bases from J; bases unmatched to any gene: 7. The CDR3 nucleotides read TGTGCCTGGAGTCAATCACAGGGGATAGCTTTCTTT. Translation: CAWSQSQGIAFF.

This clonotype is medium-sized (0.01 to 0.1%) within its sample. V and J are TRBV12-3 or TRBV12-4 and TRBJ2-5; weak D call: TRBD2 (6 bases). The length of the CDR3 is 16 residues. Trimming removed 1 base from V and 5 bases from J, with 17 bases in between. Here the CDR3 reads CASSLGDAGREETQYF. The CDR3 DNA reads as TGTGCCAGCAGTTTAGGCGATGCGGGACGGGAGGAGACCCAGTACTTC.

This clonotype showed up just a few times. The V and J genes are TRBV11-2 and TRBJ2-2, with D tentatively TRBD1 (7 bases). Between the trimmed V and J ends, which lost 4 bases and 4 bases, there was a span of 22 bases. The CDR3 totals 18 residues. Germline lookup yields CDR1 SGHAT and CDR2 FQNNGV. The CDR3 loop reads CASSSPSGGTAITGELFF. In DNA form, the CDR3 reads TGTGCCAGCAGCTCACCGTCAGGGGGGACAGCGATCACCGGGGAGCTGTTTTTT.

This clonotype was recorded many times. This chain uses TRBV4-1 with TRBJ2-7; D not certain. This CDR3 has 16 residues. Trimming removed 0 bases at V and 0 bases at J, with 12 bases between. CDR1 MGHRA and CDR2 YSYEKL come from the germline V gene. The CDR3 DNA reads TGCGCCAGCAGCCAAGATCGAACTACTCACTCCTACGAGCAGTACTTC. Encoded protein: CASSQDRTTHSYEQYF.

This clonotype was detected only once. V and J are TRBV20-1 and TRBJ2-7; TRBD2 is a possible D gene (5 bases). CDR3 length equals 13 residues. Germline-derived CDR1 and CDR2 are DFQATT and SNEGSKA (reference sequence). Trimming pared 0 bases from V and 5 bases from J, leaving 11 bases between. CDR3 sequence (DNA): TGCAGTGCTAGAGATCGGGCGGGTCACGAGCAGTACTTC. This sequence encodes CSARDRAGHEQYF.

CDR3 loop: CSARDAGLENEQFF. CDR3 nucleotide sequence: TGCAGTGCTAGAGACGCCGGACTAGAAAATGAGCAGTTCTTC. The rearrangement joins TRBV20-1 to TRBJ2-1; 7 nucleotides line up with TRBD2. CDR1 and CDR2 (germline): DFQATT, SNEGSKA (reference sequence). The CDR3 is made up of 14 amino acids. V lost 0 bases to trimming and J lost 7 bases; unmatched junction nucleotides: 6.

The rearrangement links TRBV5-1 to TRBJ1-1; D is possibly TRBD1 (5 bases). CDR3 length: 15 amino acids. Trimming took off 3 bases at V and 1 base at J, with 13 bases between the two ends. Germline CDR1 is SGHRS and CDR2 is YFSETQ. CDR3 protein: CASSWRGPTNTEAFF. Here the CDR3 DNA reads TGCGCCAGCAGCTGGAGGGGACCGACGAACACTGAAGCTTTCTTT.

This clonotype has a handful of counts. V usage is TRBV10-3 and J usage is TRBJ1-3; unclear D gene. The germline gives CDR1 ENHRY, CDR2 SYGVKD. This CDR3 contains 11 residues. V was cut by 3 bases and J by 5 bases, with 2 bases left in between. The CDR3 loop reads CAISDRNTIYF. The CDR3 region has the DNA TGTGCCATCAGTGACCGAAACACCATATATTTT.

In its sample, this clonotype was seen many times. This chain joins TRBV5-1 and TRBJ2-7; 11 nucleotides agree with TRBD2. The CDR3 loop spans 17 amino acids. J lost 3 bases, V lost 1 base, and 9 bases had no gene match. Per germline, CDR1 SGHRS and CDR2 YFSETQ. CDR3: CASSLIPPTSGSYEQYV. The CDR3 coding sequence is TGCGCCAGCAGCTTGATTCCCCCCACTAGCGGGAGCTACGAGCAGTACGTC.

This clonotype was detected a few times. This rearrangement joins TRBV5-1 to TRBJ2-3; the D is unclear. This CDR3 has 14 residues. V was clipped by 4 bases and J by 2 bases, with 11 bases between them. In germline, CDR1 is SGHRS, CDR2 YFSETQ. DNA for the CDR3: TGCGCCAGCAGCCATCCGGCCCTCACAGATACGCAGTATTTT. It yields the protein CASSHPALTDTQYF.

This clonotype was seen a handful of times. The gene calls are TRBV11-2 and TRBJ2-5; the D gene is possibly TRBD2 (6 bases). The CDR3 contains 14 residues. V lost 3 bases and J 0 bases, leaving 8 bases between the germline ends. Per germline, CDR1 SGHAT and CDR2 FQNNGV. The CDR3 coding sequence is TGTGCCAGCAGCTTCCGGGACTACCAAGAGACCCAGTACTTC. This sequence encodes CASSFRDYQETQYF.

This clonotype was counted many times. The CDR3 spells CSVPGQGANGELFF. The CDR3 DNA follows: TGCAGCGTTCCCGGACAGGGGGCGAACGGGGAGCTGTTTTTT. The chain couples TRBV29-1 to TRBJ2-2; TRBD1 agrees at 11 bases. Germline V lookup: CDR1 SQVTM, CDR2 ANQGSEA. The J segment lost 7 bases and the V segment lost 5 bases, leaving 6 bases of the junction unmatched. The CDR3 covers 14 residues.

The chain carries TRBV14 and TRBJ2-3; 8 bases match TRBD1. In germline, CDR1 is SGHDN, CDR2 FVKESK. This CDR3 region has 16 residues. The V and J ends lost 4 bases and 2 bases, in that order; junction bases with no gene match: 8. As DNA, the CDR3 is TGTGCCAGCAGCCCCGCCGGGACAGGAAACACAGATACGCAGTATTTT. It yields the protein CASSPAGTGNTDTQYF.

The chain uses TRBV27 and TRBJ1-5; D remains ambiguous. V lost 5 bases and J 4 bases, leaving 15 bases between the germline ends. The CDR3 sequence is 15 residues long. Germline-derived CDR1 and CDR2 are MNHEY and SMNVEV (reference sequence). CDR3 region: CASSPRGRMNQPQHF. CDR3 bases: TGTGCCAGCAGTCCCCGCGGACGGATGAATCAGCCCCAGCATTTT.

The CDR3 DNA reads TGTGCCACCAGTGACCCAATGGGGACTAGCGGGAGACATGAGCAGTTCTTC. Its protein product is CATSDPMGTSGRHEQFF. The V and J genes are TRBV24-1 and TRBJ2-1, with 14 positions matching TRBD2. The CDR3 is 17 amino acids. Looked up from germline, CDR1 is KGHDR and CDR2 is SFDVKD. V gave up 4 bases and J gave up 8 bases; unmatched junction bases: 9.

This clonotype has just a few counts. The rearrangement joins TRBV7-2 to TRBJ1-3; 8 nucleotides agree with TRBD1. Losses at the gene ends were 1 base for V and 6 bases for J; bases not matched to a gene: 5. The CDR3 spans 15 residues. Looked up from germline, CDR1 is SGHTA and CDR2 is FQGNSA. The CDR3 is CASSLGSQGVNTIYF. DNA of the CDR3: TGTGCCAGCAGCTTAGGATCACAGGGGGTAAACACCATATATTTT.

This chain links TRBV2 with TRBJ1-1; no clear D. CDR3 length: 11 amino acids. Germline values: CDR1 SNHLY, CDR2 FYNNEI. Trimming shortened V by 3 bases and J by 11 bases, and 10 bases separated the two germline ends. The CDR3 DNA reads as TGTGCCAGCAGTGAGCTGATAGGTGCTTTCTTT. Encoded protein: CASSELIGAFF.

This rearrangement joins TRBV7-8 to TRBJ2-1; tentative D call: TRBD2 (7 bases). Trimming pared 4 bases from V and 7 bases from J, leaving 17 bases between. Germline lookup yields CDR1 SGHVS and CDR2 FQNEAQ. There are 15 residues in the CDR3. The chain's CDR3 is CASSSQGLRENEQFF. As DNA, the CDR3 is TGTGCCAGCAGCTCACAGGGTTTGCGGGAGAATGAGCAGTTCTTC. Supplemented by reference TRBV7-8 and TRBJ2-1, the full variable domain reads GAGVSQSPRYKVAKRGQDVALRCDPISGHVSLFWYQQALGQGPEFLTYFQNEAQLDKSGLPSDRFFAERPEGSVSTLKIQRTQQEDSAVYLCASSSQGLRENEQFFGPGTRLTVL.